Listed here is a single TCR beta chain. Generated by immunoSEQ multiplex PCR, the TCRdb table keeps only in-frame clones and is missing some. The sample includes tens of thousands of clones, less than 90% of them seen just once. The CDR3 runs to 16 residues. The V gene's germline CDR1 is LGHNA and CDR2 YNFKEQ. J gave up 0 bases and V 1 base, and 3 bases lay outside the gene matches. This sample was included in a study of blood T cell repertoires in COVID-19. The clonotype comes from a human donor in a cohort sampled during active COVID-19. The sample comprised peripheral blood. The V call is TRBV4-2, the J call TRBJ1-2; 9 nucleotides agree with TRBD1. The DNA of the CDR3 is TGTGCCAGCAGCCAAGGACAGGGGGATCCTAACTATGGCTACACCTTC. It specifies CASSQGQGDPNYGYTF.